This entry features one T cell receptor beta chain sequence. This entry comes from a study of blood T cells in healthy people across ages. Sample-barcoded 5' priming and a J-beta primer mix drove a second PCR of roughly 7 to 11 cycles. MiXCR, run by TCRdb on the 5' RACE reads, gives a single entry per CDR3 protein. The sample holds hundreds of thousands of distinct CDR3 sequences, 29% seen once. The germline V gene encodes CDR1 SGHDT and CDR2 YYEEEE. V lost 2 bases, J lost 0 bases, and 12 bases lay in between. The CDR3 is 15 residues long. The origin of this receptor is a woman of 80 years or more in good health. Sequenced material: blood. The chain combines TRBV5-6 with TRBJ2-7; TRBD1 or TRBD2 may be the D gene (5 bases each). The CDR3 DNA reads as TGTGCCAGCAGCTTACGAGGGGTGAGCTCCTACGAGCAGTACTTC. It encodes CASSLRGVSSYEQYF.